The entry below describes one TCR beta chain. Its antigen is currently unknown. Germline V CDR1 and CDR2: SNHLY, FYNNEI. This CDR3 spans 15 amino acids. V trimming: 5 bases; J trimming: 4 bases; junction bases outside the gene matches: 6. Method: immunoSEQ multiplex PCR; TCRdb's copy keeps in-frame clones and lacks some. The sample shows approximately 90,000 clones, 96% of them seen only once. This sample stems from a study of cytomegalovirus exposure and HLA in healthy donors. The study, taken as a whole, reports: High sensitivity and specificity were reportedly achieved when the classifier diagnosed cytomegalovirus status.

The origin of this receptor is a young man in good health and CMV-seronegative. The chain couples TRBV2 to TRBJ2-3, with TRBD2 identical over 10 bases. The sample consisted of PBMCs. The CDR3, as DNA: TGTGCCAGCAGTACCGGGACTAGCGAAGCAGATACGCAGTATTTT. It yields the protein CASSTGTSEADTQYF.